This entry concerns a single T cell receptor (beta chain). This entry comes from a study of blood T cell repertoires in COVID-19. The CDR3 runs to 13 residues. Between the trimmed V and J ends, which lost 2 bases and 8 bases, there was a span of 12 bases. Germline V CDR1 and CDR2: MNHNY, SVGAGI (reference sequence). The method was immunoSEQ multiplex PCR; TCRdb's version includes in-frame clones alone and lacks a portion of them. The table records hundreds of thousands of clones, 81% of them present only once. The genes are TRBV6-6 and TRBJ1-2; D gene ambiguous. The sequence was obtained from a woman aged 80 or older with COVID-19, enrolled during active disease. Sequencing used peripheral blood. The CDR3 region has the DNA TGTGCCAGCAGTTACGTCGGGGAGGGAGGCTACACCTTC. Residues: CASSYVGEGGYTF.